This paragraph covers one T cell receptor beta chain sequence. The target antigen is unknown. Generated by immunoSEQ multiplex PCR, the TCRdb table keeps only in-frame clones and is missing some. The sample has approximately 30,000 clones; roughly two thirds are singletons. The entry originates in a study of vaccination effects on CD4 cells after COVID-19. Study-level results: Convalescent patients in the study were few, and early post-infection timepoints were absent.

Germline V gene data show CDR1 as KGHSH and CDR2 as LQKENI. V shed 3 bases and J shed 9 bases, with 23 bases lying between them. This CDR3 is 16 amino acids long. Viral peptide pools were used in the ViraFEST assay to expand antigen-specific CD4+ T cells, and sequencing came afterward. Isolating CD4+ T cells followed roughly ten days of culture. The source was CD4+ T cells from PBMCs cultured with HCoV-229E spike peptides, collected before COVID-19 vaccination. The chain uses TRBV18 and TRBJ1-2; the D gene is possibly TRBD1 (6 bases). The TCR comes from a human donor who received a COVID-19 vaccine. CDR3 coding DNA: TGTGCCAGCTCACCTCTCCTGGCAGGGGAGGACATTCGCTACACCTTC. As protein: CASSPLLAGEDIRYTF.